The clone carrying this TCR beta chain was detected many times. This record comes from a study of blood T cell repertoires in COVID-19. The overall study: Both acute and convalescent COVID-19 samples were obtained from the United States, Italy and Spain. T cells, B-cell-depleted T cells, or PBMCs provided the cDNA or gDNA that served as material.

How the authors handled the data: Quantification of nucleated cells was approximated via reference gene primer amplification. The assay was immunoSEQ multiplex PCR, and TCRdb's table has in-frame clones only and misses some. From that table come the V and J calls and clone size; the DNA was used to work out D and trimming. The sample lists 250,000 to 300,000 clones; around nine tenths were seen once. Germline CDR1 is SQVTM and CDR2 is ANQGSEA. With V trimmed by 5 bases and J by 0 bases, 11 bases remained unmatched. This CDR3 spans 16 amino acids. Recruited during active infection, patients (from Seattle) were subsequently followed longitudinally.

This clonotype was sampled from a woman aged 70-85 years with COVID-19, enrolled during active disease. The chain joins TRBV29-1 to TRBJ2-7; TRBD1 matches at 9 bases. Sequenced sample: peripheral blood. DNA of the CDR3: TGCAGCGTTATAAACACCGGGACAGGGAGCTCCTACGAGCAGTACTTC. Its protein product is CSVINTGTGSSYEQYF.